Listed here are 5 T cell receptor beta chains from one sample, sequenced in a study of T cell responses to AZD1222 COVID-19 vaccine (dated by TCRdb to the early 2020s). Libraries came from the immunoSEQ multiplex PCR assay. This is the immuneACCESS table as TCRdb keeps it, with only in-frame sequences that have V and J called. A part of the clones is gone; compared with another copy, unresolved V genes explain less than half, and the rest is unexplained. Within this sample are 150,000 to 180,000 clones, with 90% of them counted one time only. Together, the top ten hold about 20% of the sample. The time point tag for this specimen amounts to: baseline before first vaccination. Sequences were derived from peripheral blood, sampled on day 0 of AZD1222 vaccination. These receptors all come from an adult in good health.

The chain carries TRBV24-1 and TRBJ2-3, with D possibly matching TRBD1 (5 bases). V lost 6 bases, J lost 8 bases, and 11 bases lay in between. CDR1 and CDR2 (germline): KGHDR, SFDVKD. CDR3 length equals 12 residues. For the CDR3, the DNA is TGTGCCACCAGTCCGCATGGGGCTACGCAGTATTTT. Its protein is CATSPHGATQYF.

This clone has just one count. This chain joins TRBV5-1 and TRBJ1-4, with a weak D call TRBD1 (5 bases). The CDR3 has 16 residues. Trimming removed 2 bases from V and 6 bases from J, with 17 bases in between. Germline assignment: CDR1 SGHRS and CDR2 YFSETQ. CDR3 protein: CASSFRGTDGYEKLFF. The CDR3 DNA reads TGCGCCAGCAGCTTTAGGGGAACTGATGGGTATGAAAAACTGTTTTTT.

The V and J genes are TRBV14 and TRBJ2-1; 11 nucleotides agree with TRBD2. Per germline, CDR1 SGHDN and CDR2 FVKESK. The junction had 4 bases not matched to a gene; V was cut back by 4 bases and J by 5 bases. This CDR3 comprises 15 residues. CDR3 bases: TGTGCCAGCAGCCCTCTAGCGGGAGGCGACAATGAGCAGTTCTTC. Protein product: CASSPLAGGDNEQFF.

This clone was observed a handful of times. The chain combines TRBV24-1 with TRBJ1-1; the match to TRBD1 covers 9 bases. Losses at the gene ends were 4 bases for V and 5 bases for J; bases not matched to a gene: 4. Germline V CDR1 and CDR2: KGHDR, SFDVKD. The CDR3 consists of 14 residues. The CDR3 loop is CATSDPGQGTEAFF. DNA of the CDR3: TGTGCCACCAGTGACCCGGGACAGGGTACTGAAGCTTTCTTT.

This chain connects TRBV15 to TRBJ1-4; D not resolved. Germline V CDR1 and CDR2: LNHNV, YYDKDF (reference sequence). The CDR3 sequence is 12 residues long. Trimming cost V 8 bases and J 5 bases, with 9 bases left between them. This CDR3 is CATARGNEKLFF. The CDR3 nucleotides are TGTGCCACCGCACGAGGGAATGAAAAACTGTTTTTT.